Detailed here is one T cell receptor (beta chain). What it recognizes is unknown. V was cut by 4 bases and J by 5 bases, with 14 bases left in between. CDR1 and CDR2 (germline): SEHNR, FQNEAQ (reference sequence). CDR3 length equals 14 residues. These data come from a study of a mutant IDH1 vaccine in newly diagnosed glioma. Overall study context: Receipt of radiotherapy, temozolomide, or both preceded the study, and most received both.

Broader study findings: There were vaccine-induced immune responses in roughly 93% of the patients.

Time point defined: baseline, week 1 (first vaccination visit). As for treatment: pre-vaccination baseline after standard-of-care therapy. The astrocytomas were IDH1-mutant, ATRX-negative, and WHO grade 3 or 4. Sequencing used immunoSEQ multiplex PCR; TCRdb keeps in-frame clones, though not all of them. The sample holds roughly 46,000 clones, around 86% seen once. The V gene is TRBV7-9, the J gene TRBJ2-5; D remains unclear. This sequence was found in a man in his forties with glioma. The input for sequencing was PBMCs, taken from a glioma patient treated with radiotherapy, temozolomide or both. The CDR3: CASSSTSRRETQYF. In DNA, the CDR3 is TGTGCCAGCAGCTCCACGTCGCGTCGGGAGACCCAGTACTTC.